The present TCR beta chain was sequenced within a study of PD-1 blockade in classical Hodgkin lymphoma. Study overall: Patients were administered nivolumab (3 mg/kg intravenously) every 2 weeks.

Broader study findings: TCR diversity in CD4+, not CD8+, cells rose significantly by C4D1. A reduction in baseline TCR diversity was reportedly seen in newly diagnosed patients relative to healthy donors.

Noted time point: cycle 4 day 1 (C4D1), after more than five weeks of nivolumab. All patients experienced relapse after autologous stem cell transplantation, and brentuximab vedotin exposure was variable. Complete response, partial response or progressive disease constituted the best response categories observed. V was trimmed by 3 bases and J by 1 base, leaving 21 bases between them. Germline lookup yields CDR1 SQVTM and CDR2 ANQGSEA. The CDR3 sequence is 17 residues long. With respect to this clone: Its specificity is not known.

Measured with immunoSEQ multiplex PCR; TCRdb has only the in-frame clones, and not every one. The table shows roughly 50,000 clones, with approximately 89% occurring only once. The rearrangement joins TRBV29-1 to TRBJ1-1; weak D call: TRBD1 (5 bases). The sequenced sample was peripheral blood mononuclear cells (PBMCs), obtained before the fourth cycle of nivolumab. The receptor comes from a human donor with classical Hodgkin lymphoma. CDR3 residues: CSVETARGIGGNTEAFF. The CDR3 DNA is TGCAGCGTTGAGACAGCCCGGGGAATTGGCGGGAACACTGAAGCTTTCTTT.